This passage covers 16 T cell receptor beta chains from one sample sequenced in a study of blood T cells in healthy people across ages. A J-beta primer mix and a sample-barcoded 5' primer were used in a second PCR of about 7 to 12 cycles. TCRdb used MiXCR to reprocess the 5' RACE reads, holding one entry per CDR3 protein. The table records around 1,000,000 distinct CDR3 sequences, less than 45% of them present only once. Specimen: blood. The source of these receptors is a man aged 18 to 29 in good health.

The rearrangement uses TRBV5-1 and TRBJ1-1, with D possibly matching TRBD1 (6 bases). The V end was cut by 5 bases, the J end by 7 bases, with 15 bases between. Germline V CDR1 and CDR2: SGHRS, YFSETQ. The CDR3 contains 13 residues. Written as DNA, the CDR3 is TGCGCCAGCAGTCATCAGGGGCAGCTTGAAGCTTTCTTT. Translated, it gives CASSHQGQLEAFF.

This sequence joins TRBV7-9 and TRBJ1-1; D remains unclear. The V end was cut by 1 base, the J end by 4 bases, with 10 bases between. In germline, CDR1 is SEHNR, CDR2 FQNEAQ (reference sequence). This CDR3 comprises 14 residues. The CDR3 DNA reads TGTGCCAGCAGCTTAGATTCGGCTGGCACTGAAGCTTTCTTT. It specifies CASSLDSAGTEAFF.

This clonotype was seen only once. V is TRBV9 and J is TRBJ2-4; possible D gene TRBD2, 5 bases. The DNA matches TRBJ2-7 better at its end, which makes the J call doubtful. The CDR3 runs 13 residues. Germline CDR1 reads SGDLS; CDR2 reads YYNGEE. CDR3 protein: CASSGVEGYEQYF. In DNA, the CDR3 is TGTGCCAGCAGCGGAGTTGAGGGTTACGAGCAGTACTTC.

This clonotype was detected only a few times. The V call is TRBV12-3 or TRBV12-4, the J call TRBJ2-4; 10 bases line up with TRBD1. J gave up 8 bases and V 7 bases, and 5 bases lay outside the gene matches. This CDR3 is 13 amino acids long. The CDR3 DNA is TGTGCCAGCATGCCGGGACAGGGGCACATTCAGTACTTC. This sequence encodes CASMPGQGHIQYF.

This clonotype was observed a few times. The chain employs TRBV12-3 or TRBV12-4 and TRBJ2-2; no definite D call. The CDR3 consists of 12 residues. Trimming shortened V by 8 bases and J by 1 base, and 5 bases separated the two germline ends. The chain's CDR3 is CASLGNTGELFF. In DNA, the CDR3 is TGTGCCAGCCTTGGGAACACCGGGGAGCTGTTTTTT.

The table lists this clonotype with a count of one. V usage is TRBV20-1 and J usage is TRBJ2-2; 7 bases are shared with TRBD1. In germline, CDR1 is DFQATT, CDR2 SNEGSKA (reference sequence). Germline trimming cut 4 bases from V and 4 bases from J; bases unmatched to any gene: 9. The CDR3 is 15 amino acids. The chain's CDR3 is CSATRGNLATGELFF. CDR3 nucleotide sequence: TGCAGTGCTACCAGGGGGAATTTGGCCACCGGGGAGCTGTTTTTT.

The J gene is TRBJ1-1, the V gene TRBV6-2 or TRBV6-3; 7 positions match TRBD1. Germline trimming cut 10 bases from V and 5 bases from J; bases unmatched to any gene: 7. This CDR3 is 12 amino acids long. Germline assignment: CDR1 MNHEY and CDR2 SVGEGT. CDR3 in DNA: TGTGCCACCAGACAGGGCGAAACTGAAGCTTTCTTT. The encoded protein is CATRQGETEAFF.

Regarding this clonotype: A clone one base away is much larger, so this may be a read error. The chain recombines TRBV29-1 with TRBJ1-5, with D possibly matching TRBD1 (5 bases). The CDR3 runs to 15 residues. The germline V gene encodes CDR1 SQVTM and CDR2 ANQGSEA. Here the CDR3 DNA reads TGCAGCGTTGAAGTGGGACCAAAGATGAATCAGCCCCGGCATTTT. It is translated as CSVEVGPKMNQPRHF.

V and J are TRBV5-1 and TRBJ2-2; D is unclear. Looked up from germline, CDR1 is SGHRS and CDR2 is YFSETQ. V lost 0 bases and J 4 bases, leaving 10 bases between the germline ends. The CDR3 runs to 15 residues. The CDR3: CASSLDPAITGELFF. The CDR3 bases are TGCGCCAGCAGCTTGGATCCGGCTATCACCGGGGAGCTGTTTTTT.

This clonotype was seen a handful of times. The CDR3 DNA reads as TGTGCCAGCGCCACAGGGTATTTTTCGGCAGATACGCAGTATTTT. As protein: CASATGYFSADTQYF. The V gene is TRBV6-1, the J gene TRBJ2-3; perhaps TRBD1 as D (6 bases). Germline CDR1 reads MNHNS; CDR2 reads SASEGT. Trimming took 8 bases from V and 4 from J, leaving 19 bases between them. The CDR3 is made up of 15 amino acids.

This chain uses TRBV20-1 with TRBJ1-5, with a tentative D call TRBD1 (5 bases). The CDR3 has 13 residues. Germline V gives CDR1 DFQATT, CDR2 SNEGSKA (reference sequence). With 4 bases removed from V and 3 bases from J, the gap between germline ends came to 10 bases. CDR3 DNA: TGCAGTGCTACCGGGACGGCCAATCAGCCCCAGCATTTT. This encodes CSATGTANQPQHF.

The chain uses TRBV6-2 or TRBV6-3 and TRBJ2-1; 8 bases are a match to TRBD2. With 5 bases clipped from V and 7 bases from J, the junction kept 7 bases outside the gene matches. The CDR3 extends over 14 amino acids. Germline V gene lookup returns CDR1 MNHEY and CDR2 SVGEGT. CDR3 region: CASSLRLAWNEQFF. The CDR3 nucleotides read TGTGCCAGCAGTCTCAGACTAGCGTGGAATGAGCAGTTCTTC.

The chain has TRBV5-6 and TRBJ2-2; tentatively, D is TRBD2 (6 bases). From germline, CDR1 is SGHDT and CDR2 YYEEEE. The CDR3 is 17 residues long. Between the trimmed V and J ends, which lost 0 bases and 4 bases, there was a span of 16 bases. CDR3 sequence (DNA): TGTGCCAGCAGCTTGGCCCTGGGGGGAGATGTCACCGGGGAGCTGTTTTTT. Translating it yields CASSLALGGDVTGELFF.

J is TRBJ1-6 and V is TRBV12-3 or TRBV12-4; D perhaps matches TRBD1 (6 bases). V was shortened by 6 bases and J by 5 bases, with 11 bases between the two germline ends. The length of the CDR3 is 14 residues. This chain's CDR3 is CASRPGQNNSPLHF. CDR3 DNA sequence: TGTGCCAGCAGACCCGGACAGAATAATTCACCCCTCCACTTT.

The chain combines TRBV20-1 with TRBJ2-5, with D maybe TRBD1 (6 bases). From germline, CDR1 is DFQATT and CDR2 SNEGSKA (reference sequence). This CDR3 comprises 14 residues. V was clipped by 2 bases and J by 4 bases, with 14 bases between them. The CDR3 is CSARNHRDSETQYF. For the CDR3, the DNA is TGCAGTGCTAGAAATCACAGGGATTCAGAGACCCAGTACTTC.

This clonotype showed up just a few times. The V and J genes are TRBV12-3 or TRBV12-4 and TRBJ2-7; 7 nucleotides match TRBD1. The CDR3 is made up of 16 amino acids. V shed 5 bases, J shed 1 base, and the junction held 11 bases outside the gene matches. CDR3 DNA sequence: TGTGCCAGCAGTCCACCTGACAGGGCCCCATCCTACGAGCAGTACTTC. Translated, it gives CASSPPDRAPSYEQYF.